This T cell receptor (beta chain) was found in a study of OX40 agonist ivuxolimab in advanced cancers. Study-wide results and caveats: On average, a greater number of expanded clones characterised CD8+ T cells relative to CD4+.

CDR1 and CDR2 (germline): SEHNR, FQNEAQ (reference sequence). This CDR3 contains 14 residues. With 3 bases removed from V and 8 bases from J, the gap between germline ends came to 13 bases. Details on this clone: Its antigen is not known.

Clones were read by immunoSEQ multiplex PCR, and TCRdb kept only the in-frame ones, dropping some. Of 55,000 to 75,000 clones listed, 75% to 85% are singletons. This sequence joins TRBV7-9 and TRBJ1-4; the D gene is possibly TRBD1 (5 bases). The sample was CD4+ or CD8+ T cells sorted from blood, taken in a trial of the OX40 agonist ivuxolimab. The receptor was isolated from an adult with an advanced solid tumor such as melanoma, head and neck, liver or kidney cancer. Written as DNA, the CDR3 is TGTGCCAGCAGCTTCGGGGCTCTCGGGGAAAAACTGTTTTTT. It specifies CASSFGALGEKLFF.